This T cell receptor beta chain was captured by sequencing in a study of CXCR3-negative and CXCR3-positive naive CD8 T cells. This CDR3 is built from 16 residues. Germline V gene sequence: CDR1 LGHNA, CDR2 YNFKEQ. The authors prepared UMI-labeled TRB cDNA libraries by 5' RACE. Reprocessing the 5' RACE reads, TCRdb reports a single entry for every CDR3 protein and omits DNA. Reported are about 62,000 distinct CDR3 sequences; the ten largest clones contain about 4.5%. The V call is TRBV4-2, the J call TRBJ2-7; the TCRdb call, TRBD1, lacks DNA for checking. The origin of this receptor is a human donor in good health. Some clones in this sample may be carry-over from other donors' samples. Sequenced material: naive CXCR3- CD8+ T cells from blood. As for subset: CD45RO-CCR7+CD27+CD95- naive CD8+ T cells lacking CXCR3 (TNR3-). The CDR3 loop is CASSQATGDSSYEQYF.